This record concerns one TCR beta chain sequence. Antigen specificity is unknown. The data were obtained in a study of cytomegalovirus exposure and HLA in healthy donors. Study conclusions and caveats: Many donors carried some public TCRs, although rarity characterized most TCR sequences.

CDR3 length: 17 amino acids. Germline loops: CDR1 SNHLY, CDR2 FYNNEI. Trimming stripped 10 bases from V and 8 bases from J, with 32 bases between. Clones were sequenced by immunoSEQ multiplex PCR, and TCRdb holds only the in-frame ones, with some missing. The table records 160,000 or so clones, approximately 86% of them present only once. The TCR was taken from a man aged 18-30 years in good health and CMV-seropositive. The chain uses TRBV2 and TRBJ1-2; D ambiguous. The sequenced sample consisted of PBMCs. Written as DNA, the CDR3 is TGTGCCACCGTATCCTCCCTTTACCGGGTGATTAATAGGGGCTACACCTTC. This sequence encodes CATVSSLYRVINRGYTF.